The rows below give T cell receptor beta chains drawn from one sample of a study of T cell responses to AZD1222 COVID-19 vaccine. Assay used: immunoSEQ multiplex PCR; TCRdb lists only in-frame clones, some missing. This table has roughly 140,000 clones, 85% to 95% appearing once. Sequenced material: peripheral blood, taken 28 days after the second AZD1222 dose. Every receptor here comes from an adult who received the AZD1222 COVID-19 vaccine. CDR3s include the opening cysteine and the closing phenylalanine or tryptophan. The order of the fields is CDR3 DNA, CDR3 protein, D gene, clone size, J gene, V gene. The D gene is left open where the match is weak. Clone size is not always given. Where it is, it says once, few, many or a class for expanded clones.

TGTGCCAGCAGTGAAAGAAGGGCCGGCGCCAAAAACATTCAGTACTTC | CASSERRAGAKNIQYF | - | - | TRBJ2-4 | TRBV25-1
TGTGCCTCCTCTGGACAGTTCTATGGCTACACCTTC | CASSGQFYGYTF | - | few | TRBJ1-2 | TRBV30
TGTGCCACGCCAGGAAAACTGTTTTTT | CATPGKLFF | - | - | TRBJ1-4 | TRBV24-1
TGTGCCAGCAGTTACGGCCTAGCGGGGGGGGACAATGAGCAGTTCTTC | CASSYGLAGGDNEQFF | TRBD2 | - | TRBJ2-1 | TRBV6-5
TGTGCCAGCAGCTTAAACCCCGGTCAGCCCCAGCATTTT | CASSLNPGQPQHF | - | - | TRBJ1-5 | TRBV7-3
TGTGCCTGGAGTGTCCTAGCGGGAGTTAATGAGCAGTTCTTC | CAWSVLAGVNEQFF | TRBD2 | - | TRBJ2-1 | TRBV30
TGTGCCACCAGTGCCTCCGGGACGGGGCAAGAGACCCAGTACTTC | CATSASGTGQETQYF | - | once | TRBJ2-5 | TRBV24-1
TGTGCCAGCATGGGACTAGCGGGAGGTCCCGATACGCAGTATTTT | CASMGLAGGPDTQYF | TRBD2 | - | TRBJ2-3 | TRBV28
TGTGCCAGCAGCCAAGAGTCCCCAAGCGGCAGGGCGAGCGGGGAGCTGTTTTTT | CASSQESPSGRASGELFF | - | - | TRBJ2-2 | TRBV4-2
TGTGCCAGCAGTTTAGGGGTTCTCTACGAGCAGTACTTC | CASSLGVLYEQYF | - | - | TRBJ2-7 | TRBV28
TGTGCCAGCAGTTCCCCGCGGGAGGGGCACACTGAAGCTTTCTTT | CASSSPREGHTEAFF | - | - | TRBJ1-1 | TRBV27
TGTGCCAGAAGCTTGTCAGTGAAGCGGCTCGAACACACAGATACGCAGTATTTT | CARSLSVKRLEHTDTQYF | - | - | TRBJ2-3 | TRBV5-3
TGCGCCAGCAGCTTGACCCTGAACACTGAAGCTTTCTTT | CASSLTLNTEAFF | - | once | TRBJ1-1 | TRBV5-1
TGCGCCAGCAGCTGGGACCTTGGGCCCAAGTTGAACACTGAAGCTTTCTTT | CASSWDLGPKLNTEAFF | - | - | TRBJ1-1 | TRBV5-1
TGTGCCAGCAGGGACGGGACGGCAGTTCGCTATGGCTACACCTTC | CASRDGTAVRYGYTF | - | once | TRBJ1-2 | TRBV2
TGTGCCACCGCGAGGGGAGAGAACACTGAAGCTTTCTTT | CATARGENTEAFF | - | - | TRBJ1-1 | TRBV6-5
TGTGCCAGCAGCCAAGTTGGTAATGAGCAGTTCTTC | CASSQVGNEQFF | - | - | TRBJ2-1 | TRBV3-1/TRBV3-2
TGTGCCAGCAGCCGAAGACAGGGCAGCCGCAATCAGCCCCAGCATTTT | CASSRRQGSRNQPQHF | TRBD1 | - | TRBJ1-5 | TRBV2
TGTGCCACCAGTGTAGCGGGAGTTAAGGGCGAGCAGTACTTGTTC | CATSVAGVKGEQYLF | TRBD2 | - | TRBJ2-7 | TRBV24-1
TGTGCCAGCAGCAAACGCCGAGGACAGCCTAAAGGCTACACCTTC | CASSKRRGQPKGYTF | - | - | TRBJ1-2 | TRBV21-1
TGTGCCAGCACCTTCGAGGGGACAGGGTTGAAGTACACTGAAGCTTTCTTT | CASTFEGTGLKYTEAFF | TRBD1 | - | TRBJ1-1 | TRBV5-4
TGTGCCAGCAGTACGACCCCGGGACAGGGGACAAACTATGGCTACACCTTC | CASSTTPGQGTNYGYTF | TRBD1 | - | TRBJ1-2 | TRBV25-1
TGTGCCAGCAGTTACCTGGACAACTATAATTCACCCCTCCACTTT | CASSYLDNYNSPLHF | - | - | TRBJ1-6 | TRBV6-6
TGTGCCTGGGGGAATTACGAGCAGTACTTC | CAWGNYEQYF | - | - | TRBJ2-7 | TRBV30
TGCGCCAGCGGACGATCGGACCGCTCTGGAAACACCATATATTTT | CASGRSDRSGNTIYF | - | - | TRBJ1-3 | TRBV4-1